The clone carrying this T cell receptor beta chain was recorded only once. Its target is not known. These data are taken from a study of cytomegalovirus exposure and HLA in healthy donors. Findings and caveats of the study: The tendency of first-cohort TCR clusters to co-occur in the 130 or so validation repertoires was identified by a subsequent analysis. According to the study, roughly 160 TCR beta chains were cytomegalovirus-associated. Despite most TCR sequences being rare, some public TCRs occurred in many donors.

An approximately 120-subject validation cohort, separate from the approximately 610-subject first cohort, supplied the donors. CDR1 and CDR2 (germline): SGHRS, YFSETQ. The ends were cut back, 0 bases at V and 6 bases at J, with 10 bases in the middle. The CDR3 has 14 residues. The method was immunoSEQ multiplex PCR; TCRdb's version includes in-frame clones alone and lacks a portion of them. Here the sample spans about 160,000 clones, roughly 86% being singletons. Material for sequencing was PBMCs. The TCR originated in a man aged 18 to 30 in good health and CMV-seropositive. V gene TRBV5-1 combines with J gene TRBJ2-1, with D unclear. The CDR3 loop reads CASSLVRYTNEQFF. The CDR3 bases are TGCGCCAGCAGCTTGGTGAGGTATACCAATGAGCAGTTCTTC.